The 29 T cell receptor beta chains given below trace back to one sample, sequenced in a study of cytomegalovirus exposure and HLA in healthy donors. Use of 60 Vbeta and 13 Jbeta primers characterized the PCR. Here immunoSEQ multiplex PCR was the method, and the copy in TCRdb shows in-frame clones only, minus some. The data hold 250,000 to 350,000 clones, with around two thirds observed a single time. The material sequenced was PBMCs. These receptors all come from a female donor in good health and CMV-seronegative.

This chain joins TRBV6-1 and TRBJ2-1, with 15 bases aligning to TRBD2. The CDR3 contains 19 residues. V was clipped by 1 base and J by 3 bases; unmatched bases: 7. CDR1 MNHNS and CDR2 SASEGT come from the germline V gene. DNA for the CDR3: TGTGCCAGCAGTGAAGATAGGACTAGCGGGAGGGTTGACTACAATGAGCAGTTCTTC. This gives the protein CASSEDRTSGRVDYNEQFF.

The rearrangement uses TRBV6-1 and TRBJ2-1, with 14 nucleotides matching TRBD2. CDR1 is MNHNS and CDR2 is SASEGT in the germline V gene. Trimming cost V 4 bases and J 9 bases; bases outside gene matches: 8. The CDR3 is made up of 16 amino acids. The CDR3 sequence is CASSGLAGGPRSEQFF. In nucleotides, the CDR3 is TGTGCCAGCAGTGGACTAGCGGGAGGGCCGAGGAGTGAGCAGTTCTTC.

The gene calls are TRBV28 and TRBJ2-7; 9 bases are shared with TRBD1. The CDR3 loop spans 16 amino acids. V was pared by 2 bases and J by 3 bases, with 8 bases of the junction left unmatched. Germline V CDR1 and CDR2: MDHEN, SYDVKM. The CDR3 sequence: CASSLSSATGGYEQYF. CDR3 bases: TGTGCCAGCAGTTTAAGTTCTGCGACAGGGGGCTACGAGCAGTACTTC.

V usage is TRBV27 and J usage is TRBJ2-1, with 11 bases matching TRBD2. The CDR3 loop spans 18 amino acids. CDR1 is MNHEY and CDR2 is SMNVEV in the germline V gene (reference sequence). V was clipped by 2 bases and J by 4 bases; unmatched bases: 10. The CDR3 DNA follows: TGTGCCAGCAGTTTACAGATACCCGGGACTAGCGGATACAATGAGCAGTTCTTC. It is translated as CASSLQIPGTSGYNEQFF.

The chain links TRBV2 to TRBJ2-5; no firm D call. Near its end, the DNA agrees better with TRBJ2-7, so the J call may be wrong. The CDR3 consists of 13 residues. Germline loops: CDR1 SNHLY, CDR2 FYNNEI. In nucleotides, the CDR3 is TGTGCCAGCAGCGACCCCGGAGCCTACGAGCAGTACTTC. It translates to CASSDPGAYEQYF.

This clone has only a few counts. This CDR3 is also generated by other DNA sequences in the sample. The chain recombines TRBV27 with TRBJ2-7; D possibly corresponds to TRBD2 (6 bases). CDR1 and CDR2 (germline): MNHEY, SMNVEV (reference sequence). V was shortened by 5 bases and J by 6 bases, with 11 bases between the two germline ends. This CDR3 is 12 amino acids long. For the CDR3, the DNA is TGTGCCAGCAGTCTAACCGGGAGCGAGCAGTACTTC. This gives the protein CASSLTGSEQYF.

DNA of the CDR3: TGTGCCAGCAAGGCCATGGGACAGGGGGACGGCTACACCTTC. This codes for CASKAMGQGDGYTF. The rearrangement uses TRBV6-5 and TRBJ1-2, with TRBD1 identical over 11 bases. In germline, CDR1 is MNHEY, CDR2 SVGAGI. V gave up 7 bases and J gave up 8 bases; unmatched junction bases: 9. CDR3 length equals 14 residues.

The chain combines TRBV4-1 with TRBJ2-7, with D perhaps TRBD2 (5 bases). CDR3 size: 15 residues. Per germline, CDR1 MGHRA and CDR2 YSYEKL. V was shortened by 1 base and J by 3 bases, with 13 bases between the two germline ends. The CDR3 region has the DNA TGCGCCAGCAGCCAAGCGACCAGCGGTTTCTACGAGCAGTACTTC. Translated, it gives CASSQATSGFYEQYF.

CDR3 region: CASSLSPGDNQPQHF. For the CDR3, the DNA is TGTGCCAGCAGCTTATCTCCGGGGGACAATCAGCCCCAGCATTTT. The J gene is TRBJ1-5, the V gene TRBV11-2, with D possibly being TRBD1 (5 bases). The V end was cut by 2 bases, the J end by 3 bases, with 11 bases between. Germline CDR1 reads SGHAT; CDR2 reads FQNNGV. There are 15 residues in the CDR3.

J is TRBJ1-6 and V is TRBV6-1; perhaps TRBD1 as D (5 bases). This CDR3 has 14 amino acids. CDR1 MNHNS and CDR2 SASEGT come from the germline V gene. The V gene lost 3 bases and the J gene lost 9 bases, with 12 bases spanning the gap. CDR3: CASSDGRVASPLHF. In nucleotides, the CDR3 is TGTGCCAGCAGTGATGGCAGGGTCGCTTCACCCCTCCACTTT.

The chain recombines TRBV6-1 with TRBJ2-3, with D perhaps matching TRBD1 (5 bases). Germline-derived CDR1 and CDR2 are MNHNS and SASEGT. The CDR3 loop spans 13 amino acids. V was cut by 4 bases and J by 5 bases, with 10 bases left in between. The CDR3 DNA reads as TGTGCCAGCAGTGTCTCAGGGATAGATACGCAGTATTTT. This gives the protein CASSVSGIDTQYF.

The chain combines TRBV6-5 with TRBJ1-4, with a weak D call TRBD1 (6 bases). CDR1 and CDR2 from the germline V gene are MNHEY and SVGAGI. The CDR3 length is 13 residues. V lost 6 bases and J 9 bases, leaving 14 bases between the germline ends. This CDR3 is CASSKQGLKKLFF. The CDR3 coding sequence is TGTGCCAGCAGCAAACAGGGTTTGAAAAAACTGTTTTTT.

The V gene is TRBV28, the J gene TRBJ1-5; TRBD1 matches at 7 bases. The CDR3 contains 16 residues. The V and J ends lost 5 bases and 15 bases, in that order; junction bases with no gene match: 22. CDR1 and CDR2 (germline): MDHEN, SYDVKM. CDR3 residues: CASSLPTGLNLFQMHF. The CDR3 DNA sequence: TGTGCCAGCAGTCTGCCGACAGGGCTAAACCTCTTTCAGATGCATTTT.

This CDR3 is CASSYLKETQYF. In nucleotides, the CDR3 is TGTGCCAGCAGTTATTTAAAAGAGACCCAGTACTTC. The chain carries TRBV2 and TRBJ2-5; no definite D call. The CDR3 covers 12 residues. From germline, CDR1 is SNHLY and CDR2 FYNNEI. Between the trimmed V and J ends, which lost 5 bases and 3 bases, there was a span of 7 bases.

CDR3 coding DNA: TGTGCCAGCTCTGCAGTACAAGAGACCCAGTACTTC. It codes for CASSAVQETQYF. J is TRBJ2-5 and V is TRBV18; D uncertain. This CDR3 is 12 amino acids long. Germline V gene data show CDR1 as KGHSH and CDR2 as LQKENI. Deletions cut 6 bases from V and 2 bases from J, with 7 bases between.

The chain combines TRBV30 with TRBJ2-3; possible D gene TRBD1, 6 bases. V was shortened by 5 bases and J by 2 bases, with 14 bases between the two germline ends. Germline lookup yields CDR1 GTSNPN and CDR2 SVGIG (reference sequence). This CDR3 has 14 amino acids. CDR3 DNA sequence: TGTGCCTGGGATACAGGGCCCCCCACAGATACGCAGTATTTT. It codes for CAWDTGPPTDTQYF.

This clone was seen a single time. CDR3 loop: CASSPRTGHNEKLFF. For the CDR3, the DNA is TGTGCCAGCAGCCCCCGGACAGGCCATAATGAAAAACTGTTTTTT. The chain joins TRBV5-8 to TRBJ1-4, with 7 bases fitting TRBD1. The CDR3 sequence is 15 residues long. Germline CDR1 and CDR2: SGHTS and YDEGEE. The V gene end was trimmed by 4 bases and the J gene end by 4 bases; junction bases not matched to a gene: 7.

The chain uses TRBV19 and TRBJ1-1, with D tentatively TRBD1 (5 bases). CDR1 is LNHDA and CDR2 is SQIVND in the germline V gene (reference sequence). With 8 bases removed from V and 1 base from J, the gap between germline ends came to 8 bases. The CDR3 totals 12 residues. This chain's CDR3 is CASQDKNTEAFF. DNA for the CDR3: TGTGCCAGTCAGGACAAGAACACTGAAGCTTTCTTT.

This sequence joins TRBV6-5 and TRBJ2-5, with 9 bases identical to TRBD1. This CDR3 has 14 residues. CDR1 and CDR2 (germline): MNHEY, SVGAGI. V was clipped by 4 bases and J by 7 bases; unmatched bases: 7. The CDR3 coding sequence is TGTGCCAGCAGTTCAAACAGGGGGCCGGTGACCCAGTACTTC. Protein: CASSSNRGPVTQYF.

The chain combines TRBV7-2 with TRBJ2-7, with D possibly TRBD1 on 5 matching bases. Trimming pared 4 bases from V and 1 base from J, leaving 14 bases between. From germline, CDR1 is SGHTA and CDR2 FQGNSA. The CDR3 consists of 15 residues. This chain's CDR3 is CASSYTRTPSYEQYF. The CDR3 nucleotides read TGTGCCAGCAGCTACACCCGGACACCGTCCTACGAGCAGTACTTC.

This clone showed up just a few times. The chain carries TRBV6-1 and TRBJ1-2; possible D gene TRBD1, 5 bases. The CDR3 covers 12 residues. V was clipped by 2 bases and J by 10 bases, with 11 bases between them. Germline CDR1 MNHNS, CDR2 SASEGT. The CDR3: CASSERGSFYTF. The CDR3 DNA reads as TGTGCCAGCAGTGAAAGGGGCAGCTTCTACACCTTC.

The chain employs TRBV7-8 and TRBJ1-3; maybe TRBD1 (5 bases). CDR3 length: 15 residues. Per the germline V gene, CDR1 is SGHVS and CDR2 is FQNEAQ. The V end lost 3 bases, the J end lost 4 bases, and 13 bases lay between the germline ends. The CDR3 is CASSFGAGLGNTIYF. CDR3 DNA: TGTGCCAGCAGCTTTGGGGCGGGGCTGGGAAACACCATATATTTT.

The rearrangement uses TRBV2 and TRBJ1-3; TRBD1 matches at 8 bases. CDR1 SNHLY and CDR2 FYNNEI come from the germline V gene. The V gene end was trimmed by 3 bases and the J gene end by 4 bases; junction bases not matched to a gene: 5. The CDR3 is 15 residues long. In DNA form, the CDR3 reads TGTGCCAGCAGTGATACAGGGGGAGGCGGAAACACCATATATTTT. Residues: CASSDTGGGGNTIYF.

This clone came up once. The chain has TRBV7-9 and TRBJ1-5, with 11 bases aligning to TRBD1. V lost 10 bases, J lost 4 bases, and 6 bases stayed unmatched. The CDR3 covers 14 residues. Germline lookup yields CDR1 SEHNR and CDR2 FQNEAQ (reference sequence). For the CDR3, the DNA is TGTGCCACCCAGGGGACAGGGGGAAATCAGCCCCAGCATTTT. It specifies CATQGTGGNQPQHF. Variable domain in full (rest from reference TRBV7-9 and TRBJ1-5): DTGVSQNPRHKITKRGQNVTFRCDPISEHNRLYWYRQTLGQGPEFLTYFQNEAQLEKSRLLSDRFSAERPKGSFSTLEIQRTEQGDSAMYLCATQGTGGNQPQHFGDGTRLSIL.

The V gene is TRBV18, the J gene TRBJ2-7; D unclear. Per the germline V gene, CDR1 is KGHSH and CDR2 is LQKENI. The CDR3 has 12 residues. V dropped 6 bases and J dropped 4 bases, with 10 bases sitting between them. The CDR3: CASSFTEYEQYF. The CDR3 bases are TGTGCCAGCTCGTTTACAGAATACGAGCAGTACTTC.

The chain couples TRBV21-1 to TRBJ2-7; TRBD2, the table's D call, was not compared with the DNA. TRBV21-1 is a listed pseudogene. The CDR3 consists of 17 residues. CDR3 residues: CASSKSSDVSGFYEQYF. DNA of the CDR3: TGTGCCAGCAGCAAATCTTCCGACGTTAGCGGGTTCTACGAGCAGTACTTC.

The rearrangement joins TRBV11-1 to TRBJ2-5; D gene unclear. Matching the DNA end better, TRBJ2-7 makes the J call doubtful. Per the germline V gene, CDR1 is SGHAT and CDR2 is FQDESV (reference sequence). The CDR3 extends over 15 amino acids. This CDR3 is CASRPRVPREGEQYF. DNA of the CDR3: TGTGCCAGCAGACCCCGGGTGCCCAGAGAAGGCGAGCAGTACTTC.

This chain joins TRBV27 and TRBJ1-5, with 7 bases matching TRBD1. The CDR3 loop spans 14 amino acids. In germline, CDR1 is MNHEY, CDR2 SMNVEV (reference sequence). J lost 3 bases, V lost 5 bases, and 4 bases had no gene match. The CDR3 DNA reads as TGTGCCAGCAGTATGGACAGGATCAATCAGCCCCAGCATTTT. The encoded protein is CASSMDRINQPQHF.

The genes are TRBV9 and TRBJ1-4; weak D call: TRBD1 (5 bases). The germline CDR1 and CDR2 sequences are SGDLS and YYNGEE. The CDR3 consists of 14 residues. V was pared by 4 bases and J by 6 bases, with 13 bases between. The CDR3 DNA reads as TGTGCCAGCAGCCCCGACAGTGAGGATGAAAAACTGTTTTTT. Protein: CASSPDSEDEKLFF.